This entry lists 17 T cell receptor beta chains sequenced from one sample in a study of glioma-infiltrating T cells. Using RNA template, CDR3s of TCR alpha and beta were amplified with iRepertoire arm-PCR. TCRdb used MiXCR to reprocess the multiplex PCR reads, holding one entry per CDR3 protein. The sample has over 70,000 distinct CDR3 sequences; 23% are singletons. The specimen sequenced was glioma tissue, nonneoplastic brain tissue, or PBMCs (not recorded which). The receptors were gathered from a human donor with low-grade glioma or glioblastoma, undergoing nonglioma brain surgery, or in good health (not recorded which).

The sample holds many counts of this clonotype. V gene TRBV5-1 combines with J gene TRBJ2-3; D perhaps matches TRBD2 (7 bases). Germline CDR1 SGHRS, CDR2 YFSETQ. CDR3 length: 14 amino acids. Between the trimmed V and J ends, which lost 6 bases and 6 bases, there was a span of 17 bases. The CDR3 nucleotides are TGCGCCAGCATCTCCGGGACTACAGGGGATACGCAGTATTTT. Translating gives CASISGTTGDTQYF.

This clonotype was recorded many times. V and J are TRBV2 and TRBJ1-5, with no clear D. CDR1 and CDR2 from the germline V gene are SNHLY and FYNNEI. CDR3 length: 14 amino acids. V was clipped by 3 bases and J by 4 bases, with 10 bases between them. This CDR3 reads CASSEFGGNQPQHF. The CDR3 bases are TGTGCCAGCAGTGAGTTTGGTGGGAATCAGCCCCAGCATTTT.

The rearrangement links TRBV4-1 to TRBJ2-7, with D tentatively TRBD1 or TRBD2 (5 bases each). There are 15 residues in the CDR3. Trimming left V 3 bases short and J 1 base short, with 13 bases between. From germline, CDR1 is MGHRA and CDR2 YSYEKL. CDR3 residues: CASSHGTGPSYEQYF. The CDR3 DNA reads TGCGCCAGCAGCCATGGGACGGGCCCTTCCTACGAGCAGTACTTC.

As concerns this clonotype: This clone may be a read error of a much larger clone one base away. The chain is built from TRBV4-1 and TRBJ1-6, with D hard to call. Trimming removed 4 bases at V and 8 bases at J, with 6 bases between. From germline, CDR1 is MGHRA and CDR2 YSYEKL. CDR3 length equals 12 residues. The CDR3 DNA reads TGCGCCAGCAGCCCCATGGATTCACCCCTCCACTTT. The encoded protein is CASSPMDSPLHF.

This clonotype was seen at least ten times. V usage is TRBV6-5 and J usage is TRBJ2-1; 12 bases align to TRBD2. Germline CDR1 is MNHEY and CDR2 is SVGAGI. This CDR3 spans 15 amino acids. Trimming removed 2 bases from V and 8 bases from J; junction bases left unmatched: 4. As DNA, the CDR3 is TGTGCCAGCAGTTACCCGACTAGCGGGAGCGATGAGCAGTTCTTC. Translating gives CASSYPTSGSDEQFF.

With respect to this clonotype: This could be a read error, since a much larger clone is one nucleotide away. V and J are TRBV20-1 and TRBJ2-2; 7 positions agree with TRBD2. Unmatched junction bases numbered 11, after V lost 5 bases and J lost 5 bases. Germline CDR1 is DFQATT and CDR2 is SNEGSKA (reference sequence). The CDR3 is 15 amino acids. The CDR3 spells CSAPLTSVRTGELFF. The CDR3 DNA is TGCAGTGCTCCACTAACTAGCGTGAGGACCGGGGAGCTGTTTTTT.

This clonotype was counted only a few times. The chain recombines TRBV3-1 with TRBJ1-1, with D perhaps matching TRBD1 (5 bases). Trimming left V 4 bases short and J 1 base short, with 13 bases between. Germline V gives CDR1 LGHDT, CDR2 YNNKEL (reference sequence). This CDR3 comprises 15 residues. CDR3 DNA sequence: TGTGCCAGCAGCCGGCCGGGACCCAGGAACACTGAAGCTTTCTTT. It translates to CASSRPGPRNTEAFF.

This clonotype was observed at least ten times. This rearrangement joins TRBV14 to TRBJ1-6; D gene ambiguous. Germline CDR1 SGHDN, CDR2 FVKESK. The germline V and J ends were trimmed by 0 bases and 8 bases, with 8 bases remaining between them. The CDR3 sequence is 14 residues long. CDR3 in DNA: TGTGCCAGCAGCCAAGATCTGGGCTATTCACCCCTCCACTTT. It encodes CASSQDLGYSPLHF.

As concerns this clonotype: This may be a read error: a much more frequent sequence differs by one nucleotide. J is TRBJ2-1 and V is TRBV7-2, with a weak D call TRBD2 (6 bases). This CDR3 comprises 14 residues. V was pared by 2 bases and J by 8 bases, with 13 bases between. Germline CDR1 and CDR2: SGHTA and FQGNSA. DNA for the CDR3: TGTGCCAGCAGCTTACTAGCGCGAGGGGATGAGCAGTTCTTC. Amino acid sequence: CASSLLARGDEQFF.

About this clonotype: Since a much larger clone is just one base distant, this may be a read error. The chain combines TRBV19 with TRBJ1-1; 8 positions match TRBD1. Germline V gives CDR1 LNHDA, CDR2 SQIVND (reference sequence). The CDR3 is 15 residues long. The DNA for the CDR3 is TGTGCCAGTGCCGGACAGGGACCGCGACAGACCGAAGCTTTGTTT. Protein: CASAGQGPRQTEALF.

In this sample, this clonotype turned up many times. This chain joins TRBV15 and TRBJ1-1; TRBD1 might be the D (5 bases). Trimming removed 1 base at V and 4 bases at J, with 7 bases between. This CDR3 comprises 13 residues. CDR1 is LNHNV and CDR2 is YYDKDF in the germline V gene (reference sequence). CDR3 loop: CATSRVQGTEAFF. The CDR3 nucleotides read TGTGCCACCAGCAGAGTCCAGGGCACTGAAGCTTTCTTT.

DNA of the CDR3: TGTGCCAGCAGCTTCGGCGGGACGAGCTCCTACGAGCAGTACTTC. Protein product: CASSFGGTSSYEQYF. This rearrangement joins TRBV5-4 to TRBJ2-7; possibly TRBD2 for D (6 bases). Trimming pared 2 bases from V and 0 bases from J, leaving 12 bases between. Germline loops: CDR1 SGHNT, CDR2 YYREEE (reference sequence). CDR3 length: 15 residues.

Worth noting for this clonotype: A read error may explain this, as a much larger clone is one base away. The chain links TRBV6-2 or TRBV6-3 to TRBJ2-7; D call uncertain. V lost 3 bases to trimming and J lost 6 bases, with 18 bases between them. The CDR3 runs to 15 residues. From germline, CDR1 is MNHEY and CDR2 SVGEGT. The CDR3 sequence is CASSYRSLVKVEQYF. The CDR3 DNA is TGTGCCAGCAGTTATCGTAGTCTAGTGAAGGTCGAGCAGTACTTC.

The table lists this clonotype with many counts. The chain is built from TRBV2 and TRBJ2-4; TRBD1 agrees at 9 bases. V dropped 6 bases and J dropped 16; count of bases not matched to a gene: 10. In germline, CDR1 is SNHLY, CDR2 FYNNEI. The CDR3 extends over 12 amino acids. The CDR3 here is CASSLTRDRDYF. The CDR3 nucleotides are TGTGCCAGCAGCTTGACCAGGGACAGGGACTACTTC. Filled out from reference TRBV2 and TRBJ2-4, the complete variable domain reads EPEVTQTPSHQVTQMGQEVILRCVPISNHLYFYWYRQILGQKVEFLVSFYNNEISEKSEIFDDQFSVERPDGSNFTLKIRSTKLEDSAMYFCASSLTRDRDYFGAGTRLSVL.

This clonotype was seen repeatedly, ten times or more. The chain combines TRBV7-2 with TRBJ2-3; D remains unclear. CDR1 is SGHTA, CDR2 FQGNSA, per germline. The CDR3 is 17 amino acids. V was clipped by 5 bases and J by 0 bases, with 18 bases between them. The CDR3 is CASSVTVSNPSTDTQYF. CDR3 bases: TGTGCCAGCAGCGTTACGGTCTCTAACCCTAGCACAGATACGCAGTATTTT. The complete variable domain, with remaining parts taken from reference TRBV7-2 and TRBJ2-3, reads GAGVSQSPSNKVTEKGKDVELRCDPISGHTALYWYRQSLGQGLEFLIYFQGNSAPDKSGLPSDRFSAERTGGSVSTLTIQRTQQEDSAVYLCASSVTVSNPSTDTQYFGPGTRLTVL.

This clonotype came up many times. This rearrangement joins TRBV2 to TRBJ1-6, with 7 bases matching TRBD1. The CDR3 is 15 residues long. V shed 5 bases, J shed 7 bases, and the junction held 8 bases outside the gene matches. Looked up from germline, CDR1 is SNHLY and CDR2 is FYNNEI. CDR3 amino acids: CASSRQGGENSPLHF. As DNA, the CDR3 is TGTGCCAGCAGTAGACAGGGCGGCGAGAATTCACCCCTCCACTTT.

This clonotype was observed once. This sequence joins TRBV19 and TRBJ2-1; possibly TRBD2 for D (6 bases). Germline CDR1 is LNHDA and CDR2 is SQIVND (reference sequence). The length of the CDR3 is 15 residues. Trimming pared 8 bases from V and 8 bases from J, leaving 22 bases between. The CDR3: CASASKRAPLDEQFF. In nucleotides, the CDR3 is TGTGCCAGTGCCTCAAAGCGGGCCCCCTTAGATGAGCAGTTCTTC.